Listed here is a single TCR beta chain. The protocol was immunoSEQ multiplex PCR, while the TCRdb copy is restricted to in-frame clones and leaves out a portion. The sample lists about 150,000 clones, about 88% occurring once. This sample is part of a study of radiation and T cells in renal cell carcinoma. The CDR3 spans 12 residues. Germline V CDR1 and CDR2: SNHLY, FYNNEI. Trimming cost V 5 bases and J 8 bases, with 10 bases left between them. This sample's time point: blood 4 weeks post-SBRT, at nephrectomy. Specified treatment: 15 Gy SBRT to primary tumor, nephrectomy 4 weeks later. Serial blood draws occurred at baseline and 2 and 4 weeks post-SBRT.

This receptor was obtained from a woman aged 50 to 60 with renal cell carcinoma. The sequencing here drew on blood, taken from a patient whose treatment included radiotherapy and nephrectomy. The chain joins TRBV2 to TRBJ2-1; D possibly uses TRBD1 or TRBD2 (5 bases each). Here the CDR3 DNA reads TGTGCCAGCAGTACGGGGCGTTATGAGCAGTTCTTC. Protein sequence: CASSTGRYEQFF.